This T cell receptor beta chain was recorded in a study of response to subunit inactivated influenza vaccine (dated by TCRdb to between 2018 and 2020). About the full investigation: The study used deep quantitative T cell receptor repertoire profiling to track responses to a trivalent subunit inactivated influenza vaccine. The full study reports these points: The authors suggested that each seasonal influenza vaccination may recruit only a limited number of new T cells.

Libraries were made using RT-PCR. These reads were obtained on an Illumina HiSeq 2500. TCRdb reran the public reads through fastp at Q25 and MiXCR, keeping productive beta chains. One record per CDR3 amino acid sequence lists the most common genes and DNA. This sample comprises 150,000 to 200,000 distinct CDR3 sequences, over 8.5% of them detected only once. The top ten constitute around 33% of the sample. The germline V gene gives CDR1 as MNHNS and CDR2 as SASEGT. Including cysteine and phenylalanine, the CDR3 has 14 amino acids. Just the 42-base CDR3 DNA is kept, in frame starting at base 1. Trimming costs V 5 bases and J 4 bases, and their ends lie 14 bases apart. A few counts support this clonotype. The clone's antigen remains unknown. Base quality data are lacking; no much larger clone is found one base away.

The sample in question was CD8+ T cells sorted from PBMCs, obtained less than 30 months after vaccination. This receptor chain uses TRBV6-1 and TRBJ2-5; the D segment cannot be called with confidence. The clonotype was recovered from a man between 50 and 75 years old who received an inactivated influenza vaccine. Donor details come from another sample of the same person, matched by shared clones. CDR3 sequence: CASSPVEPAETQYF. The nucleotide sequence reads TGTGCCAGCAGTCCGGTGGAACCGGCAGAGACCCAGTACTTC.